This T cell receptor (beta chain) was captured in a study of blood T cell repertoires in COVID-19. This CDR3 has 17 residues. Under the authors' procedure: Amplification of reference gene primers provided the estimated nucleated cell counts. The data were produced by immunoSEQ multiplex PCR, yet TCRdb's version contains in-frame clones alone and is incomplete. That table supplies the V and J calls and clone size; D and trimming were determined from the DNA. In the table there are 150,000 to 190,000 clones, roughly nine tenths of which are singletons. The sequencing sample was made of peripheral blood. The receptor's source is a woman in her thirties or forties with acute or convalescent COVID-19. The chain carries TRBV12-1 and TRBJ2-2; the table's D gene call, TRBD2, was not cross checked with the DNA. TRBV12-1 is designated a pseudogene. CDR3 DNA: TGTGCCAGCAGCGTGACTAGCGGGGGCCCTAACACCGGGGAGCTGTTTTTT. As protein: CASSVTSGGPNTGELFF.